This T cell receptor beta chain stems from a study of early T cells in non-severe SARS-CoV-2 infection. As for the study in general: Bulk RNA isolated from unsorted whole blood underwent sequencing; chains were not paired.

General observations from the study: The VDJdb matching leaned toward anti-spike CD8 responses and overlooked private and CD4 specificities.

Individual cDNA molecules carried attached unique molecular identifiers. One entry per CDR3 protein results from TCRdb running MiXCR on the 5' RACE reads. The sample carries tens of thousands of distinct CDR3 sequences, about 5.6% recorded once. Only a few counts were recorded for this clonotype. What it binds is unknown. The CDR3 extends over 16 amino acids. V shed 5 bases and J shed 6 bases, with 21 bases lying between them. The V gene's germline CDR1 is SGHVS and CDR2 FNYEAQ. Sequenced input: whole blood. The sequence derives from an adult who was a healthcare worker with PCR-confirmed SARS-CoV-2 infection or an uninfected control (not recorded which). V gene TRBV7-6 combines with J gene TRBJ2-3; D remains unclear. The CDR3 nucleotides read TGTGCCAGCAGCATAAGGTTCAGCGCTTCAGAGGATACGCAGTATTTT. Its translation: CASSIRFSASEDTQYF.